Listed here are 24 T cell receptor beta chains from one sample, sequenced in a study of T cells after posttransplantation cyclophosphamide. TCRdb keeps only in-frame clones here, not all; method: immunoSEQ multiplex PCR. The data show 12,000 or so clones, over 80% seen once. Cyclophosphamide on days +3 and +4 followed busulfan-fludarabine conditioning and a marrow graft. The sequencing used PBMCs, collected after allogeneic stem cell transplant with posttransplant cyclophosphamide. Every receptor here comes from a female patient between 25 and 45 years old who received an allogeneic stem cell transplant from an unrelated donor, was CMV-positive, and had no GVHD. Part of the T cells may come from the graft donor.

The CDR3 loop is CASSPRQGIGPEAFF. Here the CDR3 DNA reads TGTGCCAGCAGCCCTCGACAGGGGATTGGTCCTGAAGCTTTCTTT. The chain links TRBV9 to TRBJ1-1; 8 bases line up with TRBD1. Germline loops: CDR1 SGDLS, CDR2 YYNGEE. This CDR3 has 15 amino acids. J lost 6 bases, V lost 4 bases, and 11 bases had no gene match.

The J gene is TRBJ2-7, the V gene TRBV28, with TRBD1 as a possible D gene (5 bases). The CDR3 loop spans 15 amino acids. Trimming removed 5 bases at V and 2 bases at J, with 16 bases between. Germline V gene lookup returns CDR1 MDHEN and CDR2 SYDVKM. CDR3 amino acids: CASSRQQNTAYEQYF. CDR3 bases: TGTGCCAGCAGTCGACAGCAAAACACAGCCTACGAGCAGTACTTC.

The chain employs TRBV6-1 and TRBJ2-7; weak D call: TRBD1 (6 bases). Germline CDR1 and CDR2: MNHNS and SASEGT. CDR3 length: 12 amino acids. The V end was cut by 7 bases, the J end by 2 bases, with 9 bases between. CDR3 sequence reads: CASTGQPYEQYF. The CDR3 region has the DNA TGTGCCAGCACCGGACAGCCCTACGAGCAGTACTTC.

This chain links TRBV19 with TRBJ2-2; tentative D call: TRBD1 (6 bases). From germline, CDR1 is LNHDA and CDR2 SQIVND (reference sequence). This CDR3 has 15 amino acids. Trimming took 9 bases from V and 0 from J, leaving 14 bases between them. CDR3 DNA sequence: TGTGCCAGCAGTCGCAGACAGGCGAACACCGGGGAGCTGTTTTTT. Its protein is CASSRRQANTGELFF. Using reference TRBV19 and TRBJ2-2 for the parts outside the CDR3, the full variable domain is DGGITQSPKYLFRKEGQNVTLSCEQNLNHDAMYWYRQDPGQGLRLIYYSQIVNDFQKGDIAEGYSVSREKKESFPLTVTSAQKNPTAFYLCASSRRQANTGELFFGEGSRLTVL.

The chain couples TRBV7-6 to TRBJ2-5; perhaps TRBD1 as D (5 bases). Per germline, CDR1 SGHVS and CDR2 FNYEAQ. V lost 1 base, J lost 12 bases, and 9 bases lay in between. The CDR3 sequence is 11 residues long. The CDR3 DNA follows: TGTGCCAGCAGCTTAGAGGGGTTGGAGTACTTC. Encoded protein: CASSLEGLEYF.

The CDR3 here is CASSVKGAPSGNTIYF. The CDR3 DNA reads TGTGCCAGCAGCGTGAAGGGGGCGCCTTCAGGAAACACCATATATTTT. The chain carries TRBV9 and TRBJ1-3; 7 bases are shared with TRBD1. This CDR3 contains 16 residues. Germline assignment: CDR1 SGDLS and CDR2 YYNGEE. After removal of 2 bases from V and 4 bases from J, the junction contained 9 bases not matched to a gene.

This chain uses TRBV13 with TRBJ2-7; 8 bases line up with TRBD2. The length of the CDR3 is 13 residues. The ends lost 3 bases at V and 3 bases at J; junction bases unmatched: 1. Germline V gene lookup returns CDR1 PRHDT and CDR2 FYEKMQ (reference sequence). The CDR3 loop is CASSFGGVYEQYF. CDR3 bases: TGTGCCAGCAGCTTCGGGGGGGTCTACGAGCAGTACTTC. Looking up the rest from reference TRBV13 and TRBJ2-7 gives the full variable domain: AAGVIQSPRHLIKEKRETATLKCYPIPRHDTVYWYQQGPGQDPQFLISFYEKMQSDKGSIPDRFSAQQFSDYHSELNMSSLELGDSALYFCASSFGGVYEQYFGPGTRLTVT.

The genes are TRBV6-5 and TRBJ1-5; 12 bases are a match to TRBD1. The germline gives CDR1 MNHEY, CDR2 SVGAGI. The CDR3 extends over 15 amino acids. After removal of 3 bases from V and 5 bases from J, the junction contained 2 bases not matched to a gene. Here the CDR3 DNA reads TGTGCCAGCAGTTATGGGACAGGGGGCCATCAGCCCCAGCATTTT. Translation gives CASSYGTGGHQPQHF.

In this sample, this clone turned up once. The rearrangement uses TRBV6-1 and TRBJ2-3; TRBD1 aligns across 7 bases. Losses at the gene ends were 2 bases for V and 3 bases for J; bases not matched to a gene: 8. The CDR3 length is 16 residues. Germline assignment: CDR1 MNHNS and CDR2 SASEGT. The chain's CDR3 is CASSETTGDLTDTQYF. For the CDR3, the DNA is TGTGCCAGCAGTGAAACAACAGGGGACCTGACAGATACGCAGTATTTT.

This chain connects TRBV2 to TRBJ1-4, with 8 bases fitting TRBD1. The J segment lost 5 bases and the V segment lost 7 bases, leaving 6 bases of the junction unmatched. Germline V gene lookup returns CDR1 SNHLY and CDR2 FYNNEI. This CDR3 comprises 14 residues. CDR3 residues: CASKADRENEKLFF. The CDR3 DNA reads TGTGCCAGCAAGGCGGACAGGGAAAATGAAAAACTGTTTTTT.

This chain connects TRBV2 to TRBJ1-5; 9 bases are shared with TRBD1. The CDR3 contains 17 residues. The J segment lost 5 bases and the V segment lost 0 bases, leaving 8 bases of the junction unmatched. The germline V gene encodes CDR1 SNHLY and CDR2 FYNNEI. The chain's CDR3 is CASSEAQLGQGHQPQHF. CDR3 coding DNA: TGTGCCAGCAGTGAAGCGCAGTTGGGACAGGGTCATCAGCCCCAGCATTTT.

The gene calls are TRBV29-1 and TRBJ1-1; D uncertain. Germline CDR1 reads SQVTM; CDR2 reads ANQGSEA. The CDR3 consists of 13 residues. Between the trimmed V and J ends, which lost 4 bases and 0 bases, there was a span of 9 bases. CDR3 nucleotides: TGCAGCGTTGGACAACCAATGAACACTGAAGCTTTCTTT. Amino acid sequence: CSVGQPMNTEAFF.

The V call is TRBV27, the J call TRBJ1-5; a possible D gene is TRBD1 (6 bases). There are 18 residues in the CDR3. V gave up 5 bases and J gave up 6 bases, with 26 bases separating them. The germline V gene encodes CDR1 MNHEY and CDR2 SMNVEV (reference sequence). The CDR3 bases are TGTGCCAGCAGTCGCCTATCGACAGGACCAAAACTCCGTCAGCCCCAGCATTTT. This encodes CASSRLSTGPKLRQPQHF.

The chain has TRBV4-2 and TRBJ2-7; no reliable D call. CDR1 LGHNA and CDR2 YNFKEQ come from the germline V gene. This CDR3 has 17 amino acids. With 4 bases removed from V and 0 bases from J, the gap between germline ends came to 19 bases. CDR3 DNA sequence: TGTGCCAGCAGCCCCTACTCTGGCAGCGCGAGCTCCTACGAGCAGTACTTC. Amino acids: CASSPYSGSASSYEQYF.

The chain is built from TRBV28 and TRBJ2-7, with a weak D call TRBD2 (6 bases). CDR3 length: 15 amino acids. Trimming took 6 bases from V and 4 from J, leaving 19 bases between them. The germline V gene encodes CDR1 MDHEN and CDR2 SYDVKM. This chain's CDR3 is CASRGAGLGLYEQYF. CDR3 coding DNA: TGTGCCAGCAGGGGCGCGGGACTGGGCCTTTACGAGCAGTACTTC.

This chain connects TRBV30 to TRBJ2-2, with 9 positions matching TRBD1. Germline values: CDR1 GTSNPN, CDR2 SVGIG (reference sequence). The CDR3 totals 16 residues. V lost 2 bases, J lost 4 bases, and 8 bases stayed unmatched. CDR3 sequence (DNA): TGTGCCTGGAGTACGCCGGGACAGGGAATCACCGGGGAGCTGTTTTTT. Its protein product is CAWSTPGQGITGELFF.

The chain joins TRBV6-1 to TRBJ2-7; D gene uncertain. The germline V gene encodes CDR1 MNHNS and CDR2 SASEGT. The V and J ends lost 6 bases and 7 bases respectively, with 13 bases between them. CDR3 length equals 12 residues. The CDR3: CASSSEVMEQYF. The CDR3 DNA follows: TGTGCCAGCAGCTCCGAGGTCATGGAGCAGTACTTC.

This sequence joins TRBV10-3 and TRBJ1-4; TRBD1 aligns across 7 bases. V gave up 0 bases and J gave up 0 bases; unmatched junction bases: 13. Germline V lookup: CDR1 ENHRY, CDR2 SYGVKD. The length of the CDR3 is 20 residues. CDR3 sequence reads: CAISESGETGTITTNEKLFF. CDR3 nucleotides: TGTGCCATCAGTGAGTCGGGGGAGACAGGGACCATCACAACTAATGAAAAACTGTTTTTT.

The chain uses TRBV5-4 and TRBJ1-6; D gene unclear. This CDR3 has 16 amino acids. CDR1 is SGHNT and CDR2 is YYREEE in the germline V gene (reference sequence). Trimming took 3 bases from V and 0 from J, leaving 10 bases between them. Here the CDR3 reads CASSSLLSSYNSPLHF. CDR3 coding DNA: TGTGCCAGCAGCTCACTTCTAAGCTCCTATAATTCACCCCTCCACTTT.

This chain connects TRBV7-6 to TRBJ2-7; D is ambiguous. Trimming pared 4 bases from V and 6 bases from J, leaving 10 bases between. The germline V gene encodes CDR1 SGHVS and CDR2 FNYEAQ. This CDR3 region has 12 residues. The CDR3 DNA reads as TGTGCCAGCAGCTCTCTTAGGAGCGAGCAGTACTTC. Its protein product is CASSSLRSEQYF.

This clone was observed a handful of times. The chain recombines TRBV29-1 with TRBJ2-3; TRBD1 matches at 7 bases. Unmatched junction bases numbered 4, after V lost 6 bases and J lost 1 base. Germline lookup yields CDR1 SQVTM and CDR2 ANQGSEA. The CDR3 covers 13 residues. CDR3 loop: CSVITGGTDTQYF. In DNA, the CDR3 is TGCAGCGTAATAACAGGGGGCACAGATACGCAGTATTTT.

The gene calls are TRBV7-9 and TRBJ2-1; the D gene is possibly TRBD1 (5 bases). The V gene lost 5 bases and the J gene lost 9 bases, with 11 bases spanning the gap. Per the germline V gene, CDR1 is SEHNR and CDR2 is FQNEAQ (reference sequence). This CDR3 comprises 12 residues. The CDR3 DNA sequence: TGTGCCAGCAGCGGCAGGGCGGTTGAGCAGTTCTTC. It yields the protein CASSGRAVEQFF.

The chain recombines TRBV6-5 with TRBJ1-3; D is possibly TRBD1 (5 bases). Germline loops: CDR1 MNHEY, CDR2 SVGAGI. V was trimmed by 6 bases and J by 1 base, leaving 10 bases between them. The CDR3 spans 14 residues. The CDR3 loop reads CASRDNASGNTIYF. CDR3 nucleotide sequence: TGTGCCAGCAGGGACAATGCATCTGGAAACACCATATATTTT.

CDR3 nucleotide sequence: TGTGCCAGCGGGAGACAGGGAGCAAATTCACCCCTCCACTTT. It yields the protein CASGRQGANSPLHF. This sequence joins TRBV27 and TRBJ1-6, with 7 bases fitting TRBD1. The length of the CDR3 is 14 residues. V lost 8 bases and J lost 7; bases outside the gene matches: 8. CDR1 is MNHEY and CDR2 is SMNVEV in the germline V gene (reference sequence).